This section outlines one TCR beta chain sequence together with its context. Its antigen is undetermined. Repertoires were generated with immunoSEQ multiplex PCR, while TCRdb's copy carries only in-frame clones and drops some. The data contain about 370,000 clones, 80% to 90% of them seen just once; the ten biggest clones take up 3% to 4.5%. The data were taken from a study of Ad26.COV2.S vaccination and SARS-CoV-2 variants. Study-level information: Ad26.COV2.S shots went into the muscle once or twice, 56 days apart.

This sample's treatment: 15 to 20 received Ad26.COV2.S at low or high dose, single or two shots; 5 received placebo; per-sample allocation not given. All samples were drawn on day 63, counting from the first vaccine or placebo injection. The vaccine antigen was prefusion-stabilized Wuhan SARS-CoV-2 spike. Whole-study results and caveats: Spike-specific TCR breadth was greater after Ad26.COV2.S than placebo.

This TCR was recovered from a person aged 18-65 years who received the Ad26.COV2.S COVID-19 vaccine or a placebo. Source: peripheral blood, taken in a trial of Ad26.COV2.S vaccine versus placebo.

For the CDR3, the DNA is TGCGCCAGCAGCTTGGGAGAAAGGAATTCACCCCTCCACTTT. It specifies CASSLGERNSPLHF. The V gene is TRBV5-1, the J gene TRBJ1-6; the D is unclear. The CDR3 is made up of 14 amino acids. V shed 0 bases and J shed 7 bases, with 8 bases lying between them. The germline CDR1 and CDR2 sequences are SGHRS and YFSETQ.